Relative to its sample, the clone carrying this T cell receptor (beta chain) is large. Its specificity is unknown. The CDR3 covers 13 residues. V lost 3 bases and J lost 0, with 5 bases in between. Tregs were sorted as CD4+CD25+CD127-/low cells. Study-level results: The TCR gene usage of tumor memory CD4+ T cells clustered together with blood and lymph node memory CD4+ cells and with lymph node naive CD4+ cells. Naive CD4+ cells shared 10% to 15% of tumor Treg sequences. Tumor Treg TCRs overlapped most with tumor naive CD4+ cells.

Amplification of TRBV12-4/TRBJ1-2 clonotypes used adaptor-ligated barcode primers. MiXCR, run by TCRdb on the multiplex PCR reads, gives a single entry per CDR3 protein. The table records 650 to 1,000 distinct CDR3 sequences, roughly a quarter of them present only once. The J gene is TRBJ1-2, the V gene TRBV12-3 or TRBV12-4, with D perhaps matching TRBD1 (5 bases). Material for sequencing was Tregs sorted from blood. This sequence was found in a female donor with breast cancer. Here the CDR3 DNA reads TGTGCCAGCAGTTTGACAGCTAACTATGGCTACACCTTC. Its protein product is CASSLTANYGYTF.